This T cell receptor beta chain emerged from a study of post-analysis software for immune sequencing data. Study-level information: The disease courses covered relapsing-remitting, secondary progressive and progressive-relapsing multiple sclerosis. Whole-study findings and limits: Controls showed significantly higher normalized Chao1 diversity than did multiple sclerosis patients. Samples from a shared batch, those prepared together, strongly co-clustered by F measure.

Unique molecular identifiers had been added to the TCR beta cDNA libraries. T cells numbering roughly 1 to 11 million yielded cDNA molecules that totaled roughly 500,000. TCRdb reanalysed the PCR reads using MiXCR and keeps one entry per CDR3 protein. This table holds 650,000 to 900,000 distinct CDR3 sequences, roughly 46% found once. About this clonotype: Its matching antigen is unknown.

The sequenced sample consisted of blood. The sequence derives from a girl aged 10 to 17 with multiple sclerosis.

The CDR3 sequence is CASSGTDEETQYF. The DNA of the CDR3 is TGTGCCAGCAGCGGGACAGATGAAGAGACCCAGTACTTC. The chain carries TRBV7-8 and TRBJ2-5; the match to TRBD1 covers 7 bases. Germline V CDR1 and CDR2: SGHVS, FQNEAQ. The CDR3 has 13 amino acids. V lost 5 bases, J lost 3 bases, and 3 bases stayed unmatched.